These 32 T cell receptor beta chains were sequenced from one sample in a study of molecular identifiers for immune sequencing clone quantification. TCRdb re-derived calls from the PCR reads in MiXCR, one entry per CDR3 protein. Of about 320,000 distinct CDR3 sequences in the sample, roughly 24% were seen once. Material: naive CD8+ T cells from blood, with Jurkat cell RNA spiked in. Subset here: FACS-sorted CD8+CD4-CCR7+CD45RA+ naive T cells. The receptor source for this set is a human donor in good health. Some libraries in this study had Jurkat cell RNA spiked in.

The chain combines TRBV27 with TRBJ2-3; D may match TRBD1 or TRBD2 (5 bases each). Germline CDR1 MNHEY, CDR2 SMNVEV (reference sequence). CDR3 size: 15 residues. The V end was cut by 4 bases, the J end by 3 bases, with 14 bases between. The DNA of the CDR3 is TGTGCCAGCAGTTCGCTTCTCGGGGCGACAGATACGCAGTATTTT. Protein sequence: CASSSLLGATDTQYF.

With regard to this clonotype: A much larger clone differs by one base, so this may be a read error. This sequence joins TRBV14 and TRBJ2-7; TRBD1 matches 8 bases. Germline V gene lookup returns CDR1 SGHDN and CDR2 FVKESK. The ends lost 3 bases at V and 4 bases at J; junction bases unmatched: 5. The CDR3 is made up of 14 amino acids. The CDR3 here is CASSHPGGAYEQYF. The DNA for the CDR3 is TGTGCCAGCAGCCATCCAGGGGGCGCGTACGAGCAGTACTTC.

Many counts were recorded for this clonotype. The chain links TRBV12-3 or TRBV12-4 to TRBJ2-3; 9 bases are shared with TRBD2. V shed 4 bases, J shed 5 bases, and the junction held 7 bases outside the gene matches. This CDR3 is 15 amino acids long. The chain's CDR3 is CASSSPSGGQDTQYF. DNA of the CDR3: TGTGCCAGCAGTTCTCCCAGCGGGGGGCAAGATACGCAGTATTTT.

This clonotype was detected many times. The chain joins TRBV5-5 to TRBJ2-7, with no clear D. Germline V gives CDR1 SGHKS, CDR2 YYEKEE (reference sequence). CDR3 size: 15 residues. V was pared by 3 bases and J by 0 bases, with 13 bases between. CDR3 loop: CASSSGPKSSYEQYF. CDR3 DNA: TGTGCCAGCAGCTCCGGACCCAAGAGCTCCTACGAGCAGTACTTC.

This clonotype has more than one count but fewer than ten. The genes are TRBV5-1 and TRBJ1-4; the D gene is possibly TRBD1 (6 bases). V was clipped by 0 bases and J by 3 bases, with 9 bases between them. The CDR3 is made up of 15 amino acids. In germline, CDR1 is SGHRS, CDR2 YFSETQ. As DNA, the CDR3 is TGCGCCAGCAGCTTGGAAGGGGGACCTAATGAAAAACTGTTTTTT. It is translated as CASSLEGGPNEKLFF.

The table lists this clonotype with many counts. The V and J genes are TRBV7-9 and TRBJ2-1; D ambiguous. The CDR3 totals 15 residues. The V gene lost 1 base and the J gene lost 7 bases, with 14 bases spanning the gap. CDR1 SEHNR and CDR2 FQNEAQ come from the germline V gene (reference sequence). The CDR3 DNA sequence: TGTGCCAGCAGCTTAGGGGTGGGCCTGGTTAATGAGCAGTTCTTC. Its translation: CASSLGVGLVNEQFF.

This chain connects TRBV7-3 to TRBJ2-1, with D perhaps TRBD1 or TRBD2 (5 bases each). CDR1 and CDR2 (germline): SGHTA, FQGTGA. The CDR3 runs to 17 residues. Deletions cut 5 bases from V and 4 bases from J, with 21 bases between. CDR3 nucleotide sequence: TGTGCCAGCAGCATGACGGGGCTTGATCCACTTTACAATGAGCAGTTCTTC. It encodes CASSMTGLDPLYNEQFF. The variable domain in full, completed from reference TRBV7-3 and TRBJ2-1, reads GAGVSQTPSNKVTEKGKYVELRCDPISGHTALYWYRQSLGQGPEFLIYFQGTGAADDSGLPNDRFFAVRPEGSVSTLKIQRTERGDSAVYLCASSMTGLDPLYNEQFFGPGTRLTVL.

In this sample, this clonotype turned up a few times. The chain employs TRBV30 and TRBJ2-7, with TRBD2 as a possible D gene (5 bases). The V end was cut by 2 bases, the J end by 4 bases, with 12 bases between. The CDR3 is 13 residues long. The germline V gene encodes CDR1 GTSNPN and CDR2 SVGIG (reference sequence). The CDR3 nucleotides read TGTGCCTGGAGTTCGGGGTCTGGATACGAGCAGTACTTC. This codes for CAWSSGSGYEQYF. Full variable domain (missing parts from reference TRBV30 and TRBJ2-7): SQTIHQWPATLVQPVGSPLSLECTVEGTSNPNLYWYRQAAGRGLQLLFYSVGIGQISSEVPQNLSASRPQDRQFILSSKKLLLSDSGFYLCAWSSGSGYEQYFGPGTRLTVT.

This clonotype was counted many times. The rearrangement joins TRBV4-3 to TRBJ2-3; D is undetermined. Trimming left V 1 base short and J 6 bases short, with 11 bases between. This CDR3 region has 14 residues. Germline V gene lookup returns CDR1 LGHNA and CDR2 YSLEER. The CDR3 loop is CASSQGSLADTQYF. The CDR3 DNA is TGCGCCAGCAGCCAAGGCTCCTTGGCGGATACGCAGTATTTT.

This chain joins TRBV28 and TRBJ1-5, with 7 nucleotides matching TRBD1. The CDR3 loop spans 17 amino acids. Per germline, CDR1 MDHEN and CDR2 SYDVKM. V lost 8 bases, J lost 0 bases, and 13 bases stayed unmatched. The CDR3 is CASLPQGGSYSNQPQHF. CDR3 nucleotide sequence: TGTGCCAGCCTCCCTCAGGGGGGGTCCTATAGCAATCAGCCCCAGCATTTT.

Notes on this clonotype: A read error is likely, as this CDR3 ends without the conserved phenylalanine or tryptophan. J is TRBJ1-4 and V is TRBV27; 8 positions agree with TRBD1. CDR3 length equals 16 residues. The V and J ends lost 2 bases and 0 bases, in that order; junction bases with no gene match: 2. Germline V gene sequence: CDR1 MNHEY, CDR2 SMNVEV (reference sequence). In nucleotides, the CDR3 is TGTGCCAGCAGTTTACAACAGGGGGCAACTAATGAAAAACTGTTTTTA. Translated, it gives CASSLQQGATNEKLFL.

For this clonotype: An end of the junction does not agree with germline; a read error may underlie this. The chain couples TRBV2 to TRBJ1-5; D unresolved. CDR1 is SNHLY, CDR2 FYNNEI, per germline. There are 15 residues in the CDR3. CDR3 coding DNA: TGTGCCAGCAGTGAAGAACCTGGCGGCAATCCGCCCCAGCATTTT. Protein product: CASSEEPGGNPPQHF. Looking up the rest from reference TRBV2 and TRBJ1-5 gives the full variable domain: EPEVTQTPSHQVTQMGQEVILRCVPISNHLYFYWYRQILGQKVEFLVSFYNNEISEKSEIFDDQFSVERPDGSNFTLKIRSTKLEDSAMYFCASSEEPGGNPPQHFGDGTRLSIL.

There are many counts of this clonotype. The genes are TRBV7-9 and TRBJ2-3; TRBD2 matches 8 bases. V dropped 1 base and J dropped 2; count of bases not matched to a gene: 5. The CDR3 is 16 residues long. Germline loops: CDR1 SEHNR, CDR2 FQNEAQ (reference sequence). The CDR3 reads CASSLVAGGHTDTQYF. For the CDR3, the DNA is TGTGCCAGCAGCTTAGTGGCGGGGGGACACACAGATACGCAGTATTTT.

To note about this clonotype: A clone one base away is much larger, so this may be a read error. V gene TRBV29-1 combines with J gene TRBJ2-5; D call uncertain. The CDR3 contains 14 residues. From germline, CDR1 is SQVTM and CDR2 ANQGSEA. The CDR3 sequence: CNVVLQTRQETQYF. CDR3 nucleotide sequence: TGCAACGTTGTATTGCAGACCCGCCAAGAGACCCAGTACTTC. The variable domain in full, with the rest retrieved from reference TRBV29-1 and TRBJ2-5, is SAVISQKPSRDICQRGTSLTIQCQVDSQVTMMFWYRQQPGQSLTLIATANQGSEATYESGFVIDKFPISRPNLTFSTLTVSNMSPEDSSIYLCNVVLQTRQETQYFGPGTRLLVL.

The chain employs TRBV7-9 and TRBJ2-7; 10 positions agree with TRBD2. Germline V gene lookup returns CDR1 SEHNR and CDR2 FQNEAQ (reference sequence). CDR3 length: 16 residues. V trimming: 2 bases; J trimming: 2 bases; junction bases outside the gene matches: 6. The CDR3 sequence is CASSLKSGGGAYEQYF. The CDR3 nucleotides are TGTGCCAGCAGCTTAAAGAGCGGGGGGGGAGCCTACGAGCAGTACTTC.

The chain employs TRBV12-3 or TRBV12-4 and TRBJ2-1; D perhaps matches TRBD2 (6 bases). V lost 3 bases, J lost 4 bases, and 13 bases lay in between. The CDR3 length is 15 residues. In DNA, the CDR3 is TGTGCCAGCAGTTTTGTGTTAGCGGATTACAATGAGCAGTTCTTC. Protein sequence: CASSFVLADYNEQFF.

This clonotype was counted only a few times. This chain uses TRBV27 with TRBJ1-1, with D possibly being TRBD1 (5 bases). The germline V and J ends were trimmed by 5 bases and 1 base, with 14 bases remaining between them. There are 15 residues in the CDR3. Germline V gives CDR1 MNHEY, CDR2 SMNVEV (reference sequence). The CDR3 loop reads CASSPIGQQNTEAFF. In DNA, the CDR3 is TGTGCCAGCAGTCCTATAGGACAACAGAACACTGAAGCTTTCTTT.

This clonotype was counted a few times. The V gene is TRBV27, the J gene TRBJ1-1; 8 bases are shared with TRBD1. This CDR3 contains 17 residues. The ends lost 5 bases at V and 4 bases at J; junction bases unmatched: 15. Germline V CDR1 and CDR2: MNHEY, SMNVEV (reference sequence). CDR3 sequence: CASSLTRGLFASTEAFF. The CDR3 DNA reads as TGTGCCAGCAGTCTCACCAGGGGGCTCTTCGCTAGCACTGAAGCTTTCTTT.

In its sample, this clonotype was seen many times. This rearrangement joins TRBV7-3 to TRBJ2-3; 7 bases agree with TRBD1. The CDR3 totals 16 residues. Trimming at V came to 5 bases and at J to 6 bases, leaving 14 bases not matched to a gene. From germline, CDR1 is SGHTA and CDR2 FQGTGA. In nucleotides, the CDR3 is TGTGCCAGCAGCCCACGAAAAGGGGGCGCAGGGGATACGCAGTATTTT. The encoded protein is CASSPRKGGAGDTQYF.

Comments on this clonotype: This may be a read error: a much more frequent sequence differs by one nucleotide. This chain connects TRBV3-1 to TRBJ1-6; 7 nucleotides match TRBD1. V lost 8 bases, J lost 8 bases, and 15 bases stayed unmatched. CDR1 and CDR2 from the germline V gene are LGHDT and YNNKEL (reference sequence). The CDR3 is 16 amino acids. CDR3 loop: CASGPTRDRADSPLHF. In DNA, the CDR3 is TGTGCCAGCGGCCCCACTCGAGACAGGGCCGATTCACCCCTCCACTTT.

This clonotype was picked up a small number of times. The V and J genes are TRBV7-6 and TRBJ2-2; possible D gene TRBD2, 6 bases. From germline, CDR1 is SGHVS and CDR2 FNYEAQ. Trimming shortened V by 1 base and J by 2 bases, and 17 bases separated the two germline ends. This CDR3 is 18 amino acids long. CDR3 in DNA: TGTGCCAGCAGCTTAGACATCTCCAGCGGGTCAAACACCGGGGAGCTGTTTTTT. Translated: CASSLDISSGSNTGELFF.

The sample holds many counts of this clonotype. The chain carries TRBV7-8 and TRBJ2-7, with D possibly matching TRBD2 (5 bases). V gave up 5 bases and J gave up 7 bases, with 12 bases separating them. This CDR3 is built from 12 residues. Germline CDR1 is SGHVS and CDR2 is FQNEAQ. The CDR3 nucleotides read TGTGCCAGCAGCCGTACCGGAGGAGAGCAGTACTTC. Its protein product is CASSRTGGEQYF.

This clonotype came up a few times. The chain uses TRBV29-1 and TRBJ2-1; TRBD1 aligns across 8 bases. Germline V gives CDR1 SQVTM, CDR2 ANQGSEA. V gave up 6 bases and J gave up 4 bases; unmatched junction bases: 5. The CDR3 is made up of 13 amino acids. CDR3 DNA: TGCAGCGTAGGGACAGGAGTATACAATGAGCAGTTCTTC. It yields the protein CSVGTGVYNEQFF.

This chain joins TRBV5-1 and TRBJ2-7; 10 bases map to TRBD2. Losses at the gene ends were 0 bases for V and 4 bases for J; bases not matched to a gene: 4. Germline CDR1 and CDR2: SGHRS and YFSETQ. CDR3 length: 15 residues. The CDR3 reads CASSLEREGQYEQYF. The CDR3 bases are TGCGCCAGCAGCTTGGAGCGGGAGGGCCAGTACGAGCAGTACTTC.

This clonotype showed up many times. CDR3 loop: CSATGTGGPEAFF. CDR3 nucleotide sequence: TGCAGTGCAACCGGGACAGGGGGTCCTGAAGCTTTCTTT. The chain joins TRBV20-1 to TRBJ1-1; 11 bases fit TRBD1. The CDR3 consists of 13 residues. Trimming cost V 6 bases and J 6 bases; bases outside gene matches: 6. Germline CDR1 and CDR2: DFQATT and SNEGSKA (reference sequence).

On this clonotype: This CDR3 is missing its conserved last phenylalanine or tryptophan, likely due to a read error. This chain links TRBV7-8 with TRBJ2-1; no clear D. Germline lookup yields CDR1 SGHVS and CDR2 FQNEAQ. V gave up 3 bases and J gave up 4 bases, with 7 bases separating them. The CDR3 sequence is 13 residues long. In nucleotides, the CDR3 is TGTGCCAGCAGCTTTGGCAGATACAATGAGCAGTTCTTA. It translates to CASSFGRYNEQFL.

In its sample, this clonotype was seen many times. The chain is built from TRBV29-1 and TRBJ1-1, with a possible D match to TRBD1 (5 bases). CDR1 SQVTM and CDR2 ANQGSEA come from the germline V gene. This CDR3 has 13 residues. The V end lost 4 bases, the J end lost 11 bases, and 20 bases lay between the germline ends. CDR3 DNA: TGCAGCGTTGTAACCGGGACGAATCAACGGGCTTTCTTT. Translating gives CSVVTGTNQRAFF.

The CDR3 reads CASSLWAGGPTGANVLTF. The CDR3 nucleotides are TGTGCCAGCAGTTTATGGGCGGGAGGGCCGACTGGGGCCAACGTCCTGACTTTC. The chain is built from TRBV27 and TRBJ2-6; 9 positions agree with TRBD2. The CDR3 has 18 amino acids. Per germline, CDR1 MNHEY and CDR2 SMNVEV (reference sequence). J gave up 2 bases and V 1 base, and 6 bases lay outside the gene matches.

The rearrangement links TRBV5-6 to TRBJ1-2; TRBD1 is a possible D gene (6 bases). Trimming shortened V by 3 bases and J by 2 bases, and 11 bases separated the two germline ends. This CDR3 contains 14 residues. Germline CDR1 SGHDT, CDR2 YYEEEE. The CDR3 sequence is CASSWGDNNYGYTF. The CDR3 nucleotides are TGTGCCAGCAGCTGGGGGGACAACAACTATGGCTACACCTTC.

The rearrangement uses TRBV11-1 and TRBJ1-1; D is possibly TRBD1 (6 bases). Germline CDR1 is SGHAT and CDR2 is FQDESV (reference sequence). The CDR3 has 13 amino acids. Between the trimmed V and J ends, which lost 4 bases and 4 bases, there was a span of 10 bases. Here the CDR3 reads CASSYRAGTEAFF. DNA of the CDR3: TGTGCCAGCAGCTACAGGGCTGGCACTGAAGCTTTCTTT. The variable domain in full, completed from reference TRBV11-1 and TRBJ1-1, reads EAEVAQSPRYKITEKSQAVAFWCDPISGHATLYWYRQILGQGPELLVQFQDESVVDDSQLPKDRFSAERLKGVDSTLKIQPAELGDSAMYLCASSYRAGTEAFFGQGTRLTVV.

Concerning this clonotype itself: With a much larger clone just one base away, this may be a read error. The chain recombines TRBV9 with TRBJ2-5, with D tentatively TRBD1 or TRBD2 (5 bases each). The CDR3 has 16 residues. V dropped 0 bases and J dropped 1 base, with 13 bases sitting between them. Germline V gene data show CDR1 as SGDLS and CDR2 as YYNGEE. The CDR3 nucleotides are TGTGCCAGCAGCGTAGGGTCCCAGGGACCCCAAGAGACCCAGTACTTC. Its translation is CASSVGSQGPQETQYF.

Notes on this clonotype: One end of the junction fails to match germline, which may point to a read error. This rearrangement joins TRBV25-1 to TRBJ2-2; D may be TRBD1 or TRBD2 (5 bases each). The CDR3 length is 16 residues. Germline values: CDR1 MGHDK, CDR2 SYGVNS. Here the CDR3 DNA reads TGTGCCAGCAGTGATTCAATTAGACAGTTCACCGGGGAGCTGATTTTT. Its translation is CASSDSIRQFTGELIF.